What follows are 17 T cell receptor beta chains derived from one specimen sequenced in a study of blood T cell repertoires in COVID-19. The assay was immunoSEQ multiplex PCR, and TCRdb's table has in-frame clones only and misses some. The sample lists about 210,000 clones, around 80% seen once, with 9.5% to 10% in the top ten. Sequencing was done on a sample of peripheral blood. The receptors come from a man aged 50-60 years with active or convalescent COVID-19.

This chain connects TRBV5-4 to TRBJ1-4, with D possibly TRBD1 on 6 matching bases. The CDR3 contains 15 residues. CDR1 and CDR2 from the germline V gene are SGHNT and YYREEE (reference sequence). V dropped 4 bases and J dropped 7 bases, with 17 bases sitting between them. The CDR3 DNA reads TGTGCCAGCAGCACAACAGGGTTCGGTGGTGAAAAACTGTTTTTT. It codes for CASSTTGFGGEKLFF.

J is TRBJ2-7 and V is TRBV28; 11 bases are shared with TRBD1. This CDR3 is built from 14 residues. J was trimmed by 5 bases and V by 5 bases; bases with no gene match: 5. CDR1 is MDHEN, CDR2 SYDVKM, per germline. CDR3 sequence reads: CASSGGTGGNEQYV. The CDR3 bases are TGTGCCAGCAGTGGTGGGACAGGGGGTAACGAGCAGTACGTC.

CDR3 in amino acids: CASSPGQGGSPLHF. The CDR3 DNA follows: TGTGCCAGCAGTCCGGGACAGGGGGGCTCACCCCTCCACTTT. The chain employs TRBV28 and TRBJ1-6, with 11 bases fitting TRBD1. Germline CDR1 MDHEN, CDR2 SYDVKM. The V and J ends lost 5 bases and 10 bases, in that order; junction bases with no gene match: 4. The CDR3 runs to 14 residues.

The rearrangement links TRBV18 to TRBJ1-4; tentative D call: TRBD1 (5 bases). The CDR3 spans 17 residues. Trimming shortened V by 1 base and J by 2 bases, and 14 bases separated the two germline ends. CDR1 and CDR2 (germline): KGHSH, LQKENI. The CDR3 here is CASSPRRGAGTNEKLFF. The CDR3 DNA follows: TGTGCCAGCTCACCACGAAGGGGCGCGGGGACTAATGAAAAACTGTTTTTT.

This rearrangement joins TRBV27 to TRBJ2-2; 13 bases fit TRBD2. V lost 3 bases to trimming and J lost 5 bases; unmatched junction nucleotides: 6. This CDR3 is 17 amino acids long. Germline V gives CDR1 MNHEY, CDR2 SMNVEV (reference sequence). The CDR3 is CASSFRLAGGGTGELFF. The CDR3 DNA is TGTGCCAGCAGTTTCCGACTAGCGGGGGGCGGGACCGGGGAGCTGTTTTTT.

The chain carries TRBV5-4 and TRBJ1-2; D might be TRBD1 (5 bases). Germline-derived CDR1 and CDR2 are SGHNT and YYREEE (reference sequence). V was pared by 4 bases and J by 1 base, with 11 bases between. This CDR3 region has 14 residues. CDR3 DNA sequence: TGTGCCAGCAGCACCGGCGGGGGTAACTATGGCTACACCTTC. Amino acids: CASSTGGGNYGYTF. The variable domain in full, completed from reference TRBV5-4 and TRBJ1-2, reads ETGVTQSPTHLIKTRGQQVTLRCSSQSGHNTVSWYQQALGQGPQFIFQYYREEENGRGNFPPRFSGLQFPNYSSELNVNALELDDSALYLCASSTGGGNYGYTFGSGTRLTVV.

V is TRBV18 and J is TRBJ1-1; TRBD1 agrees at 9 bases. Germline assignment: CDR1 KGHSH and CDR2 LQKENI. With 3 bases clipped from V and 1 base from J, the junction kept 12 bases outside the gene matches. This CDR3 has 18 amino acids. Written as DNA, the CDR3 is TGTGCCAGCTCACCCAAATCCCCGGGACAGGGCCAGAACACTGAAGCTTTCTTT. This encodes CASSPKSPGQGQNTEAFF.

The chain recombines TRBV5-1 with TRBJ1-3, with 9 positions matching TRBD1. The V gene end was trimmed by 4 bases and the J gene end by 3 bases; junction bases not matched to a gene: 5. The germline gives CDR1 SGHRS, CDR2 YFSETQ. The CDR3 runs 15 residues. This CDR3 reads CASSRTGENGNTIYF. As DNA, the CDR3 is TGCGCCAGCAGCAGGACAGGGGAGAATGGAAACACCATATATTTT.

The chain joins TRBV6-5 to TRBJ2-7; D is possibly TRBD2 (8 bases). The CDR3 is 14 residues long. Trimming cost V 9 bases and J 4 bases, with 19 bases left between them. The germline V gene encodes CDR1 MNHEY and CDR2 SVGAGI. The CDR3 coding sequence is TGTGCCAGTATAGGGGGCGCGGGGGGATACGAGCAGTACGTC. This sequence encodes CASIGGAGGYEQYV.

The J gene is TRBJ2-1, the V gene TRBV7-2; D is perhaps TRBD2 (7 bases). The V end lost 3 bases, the J end lost 7 bases, and 13 bases lay between the germline ends. The CDR3 has 14 residues. Per germline, CDR1 SGHTA and CDR2 FQGNSA. In DNA form, the CDR3 reads TGTGCCAGCAGCTTTAGTAGGGGGGGAAATGAGCAGTTCTTC. Translation: CASSFSRGGNEQFF. Looking up the rest from reference TRBV7-2 and TRBJ2-1 gives the full variable domain: GAGVSQSPSNKVTEKGKDVELRCDPISGHTALYWYRQSLGQGLEFLIYFQGNSAPDKSGLPSDRFSAERTGGSVSTLTIQRTQQEDSAVYLCASSFSRGGNEQFFGPGTRLTVL.

This clone was counted once. The chain recombines TRBV3-1 (or the pseudogene TRBV3-2) with TRBJ1-1; 9 bases line up with TRBD1. In germline, CDR1 is LGHDT, CDR2 YNNKEL (reference sequence). The CDR3 spans 14 residues. Trimming removed 4 bases from V and 7 bases from J; junction bases left unmatched: 7. Written as DNA, the CDR3 is TGTGCCAGCAGCCCGAGGGACAGGGATCGTGAAGCTTTCTTT. Translated, it gives CASSPRDRDREAFF.

This chain joins TRBV2 and TRBJ2-7; 10 bases match TRBD1. Germline CDR1 reads SNHLY; CDR2 reads FYNNEI. After removal of 6 bases from V and 5 bases from J, the junction contained 10 bases not matched to a gene. CDR3 size: 15 residues. CDR3 in amino acids: CASSRGGQGRNEQYV. The CDR3 nucleotides are TGTGCCAGCAGCCGAGGGGGACAGGGGAGGAACGAGCAGTACGTC.

The rearrangement uses TRBV5-8 and TRBJ2-7; 9 bases line up with TRBD1. Losses at the gene ends were 2 bases for V and 7 bases for J; bases not matched to a gene: 10. Germline V CDR1 and CDR2: SGHTS, YDEGEE. The CDR3 is made up of 15 amino acids. The CDR3 coding sequence is TGTGCCAGCAGCTTCCGGACAGGGGCTTTAGTGGAGCAGTACGTC. It codes for CASSFRTGALVEQYV.

Turning to this clone: Distinct nucleotide sequences in the sample also encode this CDR3. V and J are TRBV5-1 and TRBJ2-1; TRBD2 aligns across 10 bases. The V segment lost 5 bases and the J segment 7 bases; nucleotides outside the gene matches: 6. CDR3 length equals 14 residues. CDR1 and CDR2 (germline): SGHRS, YFSETQ. The CDR3 sequence is CASSSGAGGNEQFF. The CDR3 DNA reads TGCGCCAGCAGTTCTGGAGCGGGGGGGAATGAGCAGTTCTTC.

The chain joins TRBV5-3 to TRBJ2-7, with TRBD1 as a possible D gene (5 bases). TRBV5-3 is given ORF status, its function remaining uncertain. Trimming removed 0 bases from V and 1 base from J, with 5 bases in between. This CDR3 is 13 amino acids long. Here the CDR3 reads CARSLGQSYEQYV. CDR3 sequence (DNA): TGTGCCAGAAGCTTGGGACAGTCCTACGAGCAGTACGTC.

This chain joins TRBV14 and TRBJ2-3; possibly TRBD2 for D (5 bases). The germline V gene has CDR1 SGHDN and CDR2 FVKESK. The V and J ends lost 1 base and 7 bases respectively, with 21 bases between them. CDR3 length equals 17 residues. The CDR3: CASSQVDYRRSGNTQYF. The CDR3 coding sequence is TGTGCCAGCAGCCAAGTCGACTATAGACGGTCGGGAAATACGCAGTATTTT.

The chain employs TRBV11-2 and TRBJ2-7, with 12 bases fitting TRBD2. This CDR3 is built from 17 residues. V lost 1 base to trimming and J lost 0 bases; unmatched junction nucleotides: 4. In germline, CDR1 is SGHAT, CDR2 FQNNGV. The CDR3 loop is CASSLGTSGMSSYEQYF. The CDR3 DNA follows: TGTGCCAGCAGCTTAGGGACTAGCGGGATGAGCTCCTACGAGCAGTACTTC.